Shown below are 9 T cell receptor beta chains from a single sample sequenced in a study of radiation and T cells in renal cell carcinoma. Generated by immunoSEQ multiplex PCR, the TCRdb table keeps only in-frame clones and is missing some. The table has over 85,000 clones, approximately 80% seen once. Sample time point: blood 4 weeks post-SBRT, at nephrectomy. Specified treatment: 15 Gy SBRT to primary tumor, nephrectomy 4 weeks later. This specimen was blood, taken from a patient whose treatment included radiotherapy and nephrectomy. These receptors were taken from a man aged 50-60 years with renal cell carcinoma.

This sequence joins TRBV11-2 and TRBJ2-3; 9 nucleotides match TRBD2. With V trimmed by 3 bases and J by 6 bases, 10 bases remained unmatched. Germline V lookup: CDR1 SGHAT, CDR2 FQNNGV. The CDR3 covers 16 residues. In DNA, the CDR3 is TGTGCCAGCAGCTTTTCGCGGGGGGGCTTCTCGGATACGCAGTATTTT. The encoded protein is CASSFSRGGFSDTQYF. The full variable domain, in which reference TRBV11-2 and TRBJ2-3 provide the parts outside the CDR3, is EAGVAQSPRYKIIEKRQSVAFWCNPISGHATLYWYQQILGQGPKLLIQFQNNGVVDDSQLPKDRFSAERLKGVDSTLKIQPAKLEDSAVYLCASSFSRGGFSDTQYFGPGTRLTVL.

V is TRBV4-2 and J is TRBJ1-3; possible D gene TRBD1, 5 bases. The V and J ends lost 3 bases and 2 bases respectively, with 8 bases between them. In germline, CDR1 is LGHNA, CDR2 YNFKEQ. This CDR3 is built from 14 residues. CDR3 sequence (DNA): TGTGCCAGCAGCCAGGGGCAGGCTGGAAACACCATATATTTT. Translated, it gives CASSQGQAGNTIYF.

CDR3 bases: TGTGCCAGCAGCCCCCCCCGGACTAGCGGGGACGAGCAGTACTTC. Translating it yields CASSPPRTSGDEQYF. The chain carries TRBV5-5 and TRBJ2-7, with 12 bases identical to TRBD2. J lost 5 bases, V lost 4 bases, and 7 bases had no gene match. Looked up from germline, CDR1 is SGHKS and CDR2 is YYEKEE (reference sequence). The CDR3 totals 15 residues.

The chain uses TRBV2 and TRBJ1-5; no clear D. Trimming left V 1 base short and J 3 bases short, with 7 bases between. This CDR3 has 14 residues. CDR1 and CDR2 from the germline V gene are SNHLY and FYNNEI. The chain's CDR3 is CASSEVPDNQPQHF. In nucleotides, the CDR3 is TGTGCCAGCAGTGAAGTGCCTGACAATCAGCCCCAGCATTTT.

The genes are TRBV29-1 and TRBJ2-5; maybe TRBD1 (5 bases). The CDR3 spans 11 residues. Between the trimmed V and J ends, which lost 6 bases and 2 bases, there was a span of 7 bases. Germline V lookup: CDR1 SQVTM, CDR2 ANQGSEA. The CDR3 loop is CSVRQQETQYF. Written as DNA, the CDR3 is TGCAGCGTCAGACAGCAAGAGACCCAGTACTTC.

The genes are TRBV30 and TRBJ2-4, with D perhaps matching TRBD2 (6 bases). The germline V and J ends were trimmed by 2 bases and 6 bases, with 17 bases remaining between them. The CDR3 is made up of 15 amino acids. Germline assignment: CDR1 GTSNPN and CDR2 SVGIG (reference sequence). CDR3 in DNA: TGTGCCTGGAGTATCGGTAGTAGCGGTGTAAACATTCAGTACTTC. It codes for CAWSIGSSGVNIQYF.

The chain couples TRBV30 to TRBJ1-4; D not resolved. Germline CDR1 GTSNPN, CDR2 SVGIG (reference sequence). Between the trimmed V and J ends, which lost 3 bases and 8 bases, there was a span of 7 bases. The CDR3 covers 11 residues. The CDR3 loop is CAWRQREKLFF. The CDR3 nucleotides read TGTGCCTGGAGACAGAGGGAAAAACTGTTTTTT.

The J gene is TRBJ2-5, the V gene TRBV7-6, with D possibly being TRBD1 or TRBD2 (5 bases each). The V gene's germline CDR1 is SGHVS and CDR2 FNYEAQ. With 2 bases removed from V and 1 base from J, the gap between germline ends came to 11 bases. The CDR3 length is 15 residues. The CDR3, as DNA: TGTGCCAGCAGCTTAACCTGGGGACCCCAAGAGACCCAGTACTTC. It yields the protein CASSLTWGPQETQYF.

The CDR3 spells CASCFQIPYNSPLHF. In DNA, the CDR3 is TGTGCCAGCTGCTTCCAAATTCCTTATAATTCACCCCTCCACTTT. The V and J genes are TRBV6-5 and TRBJ1-6; D uncertain. Germline lookup yields CDR1 MNHEY and CDR2 SVGAGI. This CDR3 has 15 amino acids. V was clipped by 8 bases and J by 4 bases, with 15 bases between them.